The clone carrying this T cell receptor beta chain came up a few times. The antigen remains undetermined. CDR3 length equals 18 residues. CDR1 and CDR2 from the germline V gene are MNHEY and SVGEGT. V lost 0 bases to trimming and J lost 2 bases; unmatched junction nucleotides: 8. TCRdb recomputed calls from the PCR reads with MiXCR, one row per CDR3 protein. The table lists tens of thousands of distinct CDR3 sequences, approximately 18% of them singletons, with over 1.1% in the top ten. Naive CD8 T cell sorting was performed on the CD8+CD4-CCR7+CD45RA+ phenotype. The entry originates in a study of molecular identifiers for immune sequencing clone quantification. Regarding the study as a whole: Approximately 1 million naive cells reportedly did not prevent detection of spiked Jurkat TCR RNA from one cell.

Material for sequencing was naive CD8+ T cells from blood, with Jurkat cell RNA spiked in. Subset described: FACS-sorted CD8+CD4-CCR7+CD45RA+ naive T cells. The V and J genes are TRBV6-2 or TRBV6-3 and TRBJ2-2; TRBD1 agrees at 8 bases. The receptor's source is a human donor in good health. Some libraries in this study had Jurkat cell RNA spiked in. The CDR3 region is CASSYSSETGDNTGELFF. In DNA, the CDR3 is TGTGCCAGCAGTTACTCCTCCGAGACAGGGGATAACACCGGGGAGCTGTTTTTT.